This T cell receptor beta chain was sequenced for a study of ipilimumab plus nivolumab after autologous stem cell transplantation (dated by TCRdb to about 2021). As for the study more broadly: Trial patients received a median of roughly 5 ipilimumab doses and about 8 nivolumab doses. Both primary refractory and relapsed disease were represented in the DLBCL cohort, where 18-month progression-free survival was roughly 89% and 26%, respectively. Patients with high-risk diffuse large B cell lymphoma, mature T cell lymphoma, or multiple myeloma undergoing autologous transplant were enrolled in the trial. Some 34 patients made up the trial's intent-to-treat population. Findings and caveats that apply to the study as a whole: Combined checkpoint inhibition as post-transplant consolidation was concluded by the authors to appear tolerable. According to the authors, a biologic rationale for studying the approach further came from T cell receptor repertoire, regulatory T cell phenotype and gut microbiota profiles.

The library was produced with the immunoSEQ multiplex PCR assay. As stored in TCRdb, this immuneACCESS dataset retains in-frame rearrangements with V and J assigned. A fraction of the clones does not appear; measured against another copy, unresolved V genes explain less than half of the discrepancy, and the remainder lacks a known reason. The sample records roughly 25,000 clones, 86% of which are singletons. The ten largest clones take up less than 5.5% of the sample. Worth noting for this clone: It lacks a known antigen. No per-base quality is available; no much larger clone lies one base away.

Starting 14 to 28 days after the autologous transplant, patients began checkpoint therapy, which included ipilimumab at 1 mg/kg intravenously on day 1 of selected weeks. Nivolumab was given at 3 mg/kg intravenously on day 1 of weeks 1, 4, 7, 10, and every two weeks through week 26. This Phase Ib clinical trial tested ipilimumab plus nivolumab, a combined checkpoint inhibition, as consolidation after autologous stem cell transplantation. The starting material was PBMCs, obtained in a trial of ipilimumab plus nivolumab as post-transplant consolidation. This TCR was recovered from a male donor with diffuse large B-cell lymphoma.

The CDR3 here reads CASSIRDSRGSPLHF. The DNA sequence follows: TGTGCCAGTAGTATTCGGGACAGTCGGGGGTCACCCCTCCACTTT. The rearrangement combines TRBV19 with TRBJ1-6; TRBD1 lines up with 7 middle nucleotides. V ends up 3 bases short and J 10 bases short, with an unmatched junction base count of 9. The CDR3 numbers 15 residues from cysteine through phenylalanine. Kept here is only the CDR3 DNA, which spans 45 bases and is read in frame from base 1. As encoded in the germline V gene (reference sequence), CDR1 is LNHDA while CDR2 is SQIVND.